These T cell receptor beta chains were read from a single sample in a study of T-cell reconstitution after alpha-beta-depleted transplantation in children. TCRdb reanalysed the PCR reads using MiXCR and keeps one entry per CDR3 protein. The sample has roughly 50,000 distinct CDR3 sequences; around 40% are singletons. This material consisted of PBMCs, mostly from graft donor cells, taken 360 days after TCRalphabeta/CD19-depleted stem cell transplant. The receptors were sampled from a male patient between 5 and 17 years old who had a stem cell transplant for acute lymphoblastic leukemia, so the T cells may come from the graft donor. The CDR3 runs from the conserved cysteine through the conserved F or W. D genes are given only for firm matches. A row's size may be missing; if present it is once, few, many or a size class.

cdr3_length: 14; d_call: .; j_call: TRBJ2-7; v_call: TRBV9; clone_size: .; cdr3_aa: CASSARSASYEQYF; cdr3_nt: TGTGCCAGCAGCGCCCGGTCAGCCTCCTACGAGCAGTACTTC
cdr3_length: 15; d_call: TRBD2; j_call: TRBJ2-1; v_call: TRBV19; clone_size: .; cdr3_aa: CASSIGAGVSNEQFF; cdr3_nt: TGTGCCAGTAGTATTGGAGCGGGAGTGTCCAATGAGCAGTTCTTC
cdr3_length: 14; d_call: .; j_call: TRBJ2-1; v_call: TRBV24-1; clone_size: few; cdr3_aa: CATSDWDGNNEQFF; cdr3_nt: TGTGCCACCAGTGACTGGGACGGGAACAATGAGCAGTTCTTC
cdr3_length: 14; d_call: .; j_call: TRBJ1-2; v_call: TRBV5-1; clone_size: many; cdr3_aa: CASSLAGGLFGYTF; cdr3_nt: TGCGCCAGCAGCTTGGCTGGAGGGCTATTTGGCTACACCTTC
cdr3_length: 14; d_call: .; j_call: TRBJ2-3; v_call: TRBV13; clone_size: .; cdr3_aa: CASRQGGRTDTQYF; cdr3_nt: TGTGCCAGCAGACAGGGAGGGCGCACAGATACGCAGTATTTT
cdr3_length: 15; d_call: TRBD2; j_call: TRBJ2-1; v_call: TRBV6-1; clone_size: .; cdr3_aa: CASSAGTGGPYEQFF; cdr3_nt: TGTGCCAGCAGTGCTGGGACGGGAGGGCCGTATGAGCAGTTCTTC
cdr3_length: 14; d_call: TRBD1; j_call: TRBJ2-3; v_call: TRBV9; clone_size: few; cdr3_aa: CASSGQGGTDTQYF; cdr3_nt: TGTGCCAGCAGCGGACAGGGAGGCACAGATACGCAGTATTTT
cdr3_length: 12; d_call: .; j_call: TRBJ2-1; v_call: TRBV7-2; clone_size: .; cdr3_aa: CASSLTYNEQFF; cdr3_nt: TGTGCCAGCAGCTTGACCTACAATGAGCAGTTCTTC
cdr3_length: 12; d_call: .; j_call: TRBJ2-7; v_call: TRBV7-3; clone_size: .; cdr3_aa: CASSLPLYEQYF; cdr3_nt: TGTGCCAGCAGCTTACCCCTCTACGAGCAGTACTTC
cdr3_length: 13; d_call: .; j_call: TRBJ2-7; v_call: TRBV12-3/TRBV12-4; clone_size: few; cdr3_aa: CASTPGPYYEQYF; cdr3_nt: TGTGCCAGCACTCCCGGGCCTTACTACGAGCAGTACTTC
cdr3_length: 13; d_call: .; j_call: TRBJ2-7; v_call: TRBV27; clone_size: few; cdr3_aa: CASRPGHHYEQYF; cdr3_nt: TGTGCCAGCAGACCGGGACACCACTACGAGCAGTACTTC
cdr3_length: 15; d_call: .; j_call: TRBJ2-7; v_call: TRBV6-5; clone_size: .; cdr3_aa: CASSYSRGSGYEQYF; cdr3_nt: TGTGCCAGCAGTTACTCGAGAGGTTCTGGCTACGAGCAGTACTTC
cdr3_length: 15; d_call: TRBD1; j_call: TRBJ2-5; v_call: TRBV9; clone_size: .; cdr3_aa: CASSAEGTDQETQYF; cdr3_nt: TGTGCCAGCAGCGCTGAGGGGACAGACCAAGAGACCCAGTACTTC
cdr3_length: 12; d_call: .; j_call: TRBJ1-2; v_call: TRBV7-2; clone_size: few; cdr3_aa: CASSLTVDGYTF; cdr3_nt: TGTGCCAGCAGCTTGACAGTCGATGGCTACACCTTC
cdr3_length: 16; d_call: TRBD2; j_call: TRBJ2-1; v_call: TRBV7-8; clone_size: .; cdr3_aa: CASSSGRGWTFNEQFF; cdr3_nt: TGTGCCAGCAGCTCCGGGAGGGGATGGACTTTCAATGAGCAGTTCTTC
cdr3_length: 13; d_call: .; j_call: TRBJ1-2; v_call: TRBV12-3/TRBV12-4; clone_size: .; cdr3_aa: CASSLGRALGYTF; cdr3_nt: TGTGCCAGCAGCCTCGGACGGGCACTTGGCTACACCTTC
cdr3_length: 14; d_call: TRBD1; j_call: TRBJ2-2; v_call: TRBV29-1; clone_size: .; cdr3_aa: CSVEDRGRTGELFF; cdr3_nt: TGCAGCGTTGAGGACAGGGGGCGGACCGGGGAGCTGTTTTTT
cdr3_length: 15; d_call: .; j_call: TRBJ2-3; v_call: TRBV20-1; clone_size: .; cdr3_aa: CSARLRLDPTDTQYF; cdr3_nt: TGCAGTGCTAGGCTAAGACTAGACCCCACAGATACGCAGTATTTT
cdr3_length: 17; d_call: .; j_call: TRBJ2-7; v_call: TRBV5-1; clone_size: few; cdr3_aa: CASSLASGIGVDYEQYF; cdr3_nt: TGCGCCAGCAGCTTGGCCAGTGGGATTGGGGTGGACTACGAGCAGTACTTC
cdr3_length: 13; d_call: .; j_call: TRBJ2-7; v_call: TRBV10-3; clone_size: few; cdr3_aa: CAISPAANYEQYF; cdr3_nt: TGTGCCATCAGTCCCGCGGCCAACTACGAGCAGTACTTC
cdr3_length: 14; d_call: .; j_call: TRBJ1-1; v_call: TRBV5-1; clone_size: .; cdr3_aa: CASSPGKGNTEAFF; cdr3_nt: TGCGCCAGCAGCCCGGGGAAAGGGAACACTGAAGCTTTCTTT